The T cell receptor (beta chain) under discussion was sequenced for a study of blood T cells in healthy people across ages (dated by TCRdb to between 2014 and 2017). As for the study more broadly: In model experiments, template switching captured roughly one uniquely barcoded TCR beta cDNA molecule for every two T cells. Using deep sequencing normalized with unique cDNA molecular identifiers, the study measured how TCR beta repertoire diversity changes with age. The donors were split into four age groups: young (average about 16 years), middle-aged (over 35), aged (roughly 68) and long-lived (over 75). Donors of different ages were randomly distributed across sequencing lanes to avoid experimental bias. Using the same blood draw, the study looked at two additional independent replicas of 1 million unique cDNA reads for two donors, one aged 18 to 30 and the other aged 80 or older. Broad study findings and their caveats: Compared with the aged group, the long-lived group had more naive CD4+ T cells, fewer expanded clones and increased TCR diversity, suggesting age selection. As age increased, observed TCR beta diversity per million T cells dropped in a roughly linear way, and a significant reduction was already evident by age around 41. The CMV infection status of donors was not known, potentially confounding age-related changes in expanded clonotypes. A strong correlation was found between observed TCR beta diversity and the percentage of naive T cells measured by flow cytometry. Since profiling was done on bulk unsorted PBMCs, naive and antigen-experienced compartments could not be conclusively compared. Total diversity estimates from one million sequenced T cells were considered lower bounds and underestimates.

The approximately 40 donors, aged roughly 6 to 90 years, were systemically healthy Caucasian individuals from Russia. Each donor gave ten milliliters of peripheral blood, collected into EDTA-treated Vacutainer tubes. PBMCs were isolated by Ficoll-Paque density-gradient centrifugation, with at least 6 million obtained per sample. Total RNA was extracted from PBMCs with Trizol reagent, with at least 5 micrograms obtained per sample. For every donor, an aliquot of PBMCs went through flow cytometry to measure the percentages of naive CD45RAhigh/CD27high T cells. The sample holds many counts of this clonotype. The specificity of this receptor is unknown. The sample holds no much larger clone one base away, and base qualities are not on file. The CDR3 starts with the cysteine, ends with the phenylalanine, and has 14 residues. The sequence is cut down to CDR3 DNA, 42 bases in frame from base 1. The germline V gene provides CDR1 SQVTM and CDR2 ANQGSEA. V is reduced by 4 bases and J by 1 base, leaving a spacing of 12 bases between them.

The library was made by 5' RACE. Sequencing instrument: Illumina HiSeq 2500. A second PCR of about 7 to 12 cycles was performed with a sample-barcoded 5' primer and a J-beta primer mix. A unique molecular identifier was introduced onto each TCR beta cDNA molecule by a template-switch 5' adaptor carrying 12 random nucleotides. Each sample yielded at least 2.5 million CDR3-containing paired-end reads. First-strand cDNA was synthesized from all RNA with the Mint cDNA synthesis kit, primed by a TRBC-specific oligonucleotide. Following uracil-DNA glycosylase treatment, a first 18-cycle PCR with universal primers M1SS and BC2_uni_R was performed on all cDNA. As for the original processing: Each sample was normalized by randomly selecting 1 million high-quality reads, each carrying a distinct molecular identifier. Reads with shared molecular identifiers were discarded instead of being binned into consensus sequences. MiTCR, with a Q25 quality threshold and the strictest error-elimination algorithm, was used for CDR3 identification, clonotype clustering and error correction. A nonparametric unseen species model with Euler transformation was used to estimate a lower bound on total TCR beta diversity. In TCRdb, the public reads were trimmed at Q25 with fastp and aligned with MiXCR, with productive beta chains retained. Identical CDR3 protein sequences are pooled into one entry, listed with their most common genes and DNA. These V and J calls derive from TCRdb rather than the authors' analysis. This sample is represented by some 1.1 million distinct CDR3 sequences; under 40% of them were singletons. Around 13% of the sample goes to the ten largest clones.

Sequencing was done on a sample of blood. The clonotype was recovered from a man aged 18-30 years in good health. The chain was built from TRBV29-1 and TRBJ2-3; no D segment can be confidently identified. The DNA is TGCAGCGTTGGCAGGAGCTCCCGCACAGATACGCAGTATTTT. It encodes CSVGRSSRTDTQYF.